This T cell receptor (beta chain) was identified in a study of T cells after yellow fever vaccination. The table lists this clonotype with many counts. V shed 0 bases and J shed 1 base, with 6 bases lying between them. The germline V gene has CDR1 SGHVS and CDR2 FNYEAQ. The CDR3 spans 14 residues. TCRdb re-called the 5' RACE reads through MiXCR, storing one row per CDR3 protein. Of about 250,000 distinct CDR3 sequences in the sample, more than 3.5% were seen once. The V gene is TRBV7-6, the J gene TRBJ1-1, with D unresolved. The sample here was PBMCs, taken 15 days after the yellow fever booster vaccination. This clonotype was sampled from a man aged 18-30 years who received the YFV17D yellow fever vaccine. DNA of the CDR3: TGTGCCAGCAGCTTAGCGTCGGGGAACACTGAAGCTTTCTTT. Its translation: CASSLASGNTEAFF. The whole variable domain, remainder taken from reference TRBV7-6 and TRBJ1-1, is GAGVSQSPRYKVTKRGQDVALRCDPISGHVSLYWYRQALGQGPEFLTYFNYEAQQDKSGLPNDRFSAERPEGSISTLTIQRTEQRDSAMYRCASSLASGNTEAFFGQGTRLTVV.